This is a list of T cell receptor beta chains from one sample in a study of blood T cell repertoires in COVID-19. Using immunoSEQ multiplex PCR, the repertoire was profiled, and TCRdb retains in-frame clones only, with some absent. Found here are some 100,000 clones, around four fifths of them singletons; the top ten hold approximately 12%. Material for sequencing was peripheral blood. The source is a woman in her 70s with active or convalescent COVID-19. Each CDR3 is given with its conserved first and last residue. A D gene is named only where the DNA matches it firmly. The size field is filled for only some rows; it gives once, few, many or a size class.

TRBV11-2	NA	TRBD2	TRBJ2-1	TGTGCCAGCAGCCCTGCCGGACTAGCGCGAGAGCAGTTCTTC	CASSPAGLAREQFF
TRBV5-1	NA	TRBD2	TRBJ2-1	TGCGCCAGCAGCTTAGCGTCAAGCGGGAGCTACAATGAGCAGTTCTTC	CASSLASSGSYNEQFF
TRBV7-8	NA	TRBD2	TRBJ2-2	TGTGCCAGCAGCGAACTAGCGGGGGGGCCCGGGGAGCTGTTTTTT	CASSELAGGPGELFF
TRBV16	NA	NA	TRBJ1-6	TGTGCCAGCAGCATCTACGGGAGCTCCTATAATTCACCCCTCCACTTT	CASSIYGSSYNSPLHF
TRBV28	NA	TRBD1	TRBJ2-7	TGTGCCAGCCGGACAGGGTCTTTAGTTAACGAGCAGTACTTC	CASRTGSLVNEQYF
TRBV5-1	NA	TRBD2	TRBJ2-1	TGCGCCAGCCGCCTAGGTGGGACTAGCGGGGGGTATGAGCAGTTCTTC	CASRLGGTSGGYEQFF
TRBV11-3	NA	TRBD1	TRBJ2-2	TGTGCCAGCAGTTGGGACAGGGAAGGGGAGCTGTTTTTT	CASSWDREGELFF
TRBV11-3	NA	NA	TRBJ2-2	TGTGCCAGCAGGATCGGCACCGGGGAGCTGTTTTTT	CASRIGTGELFF
TRBV5-5	few	NA	TRBJ2-3	TGTGCCAGCAGCCCCGCCGCGGGGCTCACAGATACGCAGTATTTT	CASSPAAGLTDTQYF
TRBV6-1	NA	NA	TRBJ1-1	TGTGCTAGTACAGGACAGATGAACACTGAAGCTTTCTTT	CASTGQMNTEAFF
TRBV9	NA	TRBD1	TRBJ2-2	TGTGCCAGCAGCGTAGAGGCCAGGGGGCGGGACACCGGGGAGCTGTTTTTT	CASSVEARGRDTGELFF
TRBV9	NA	TRBD2	TRBJ2-5	TGTGCCAGCAGTCTCGGGACTAGCGCACAAGAGACCCAGTACTTC	CASSLGTSAQETQYF
TRBV5-1	NA	NA	TRBJ2-7	TGCGCCAGCAGCTCGGGTAGCAGCTACGAGCAGTACTTC	CASSSGSSYEQYF
TRBV4-3	NA	NA	TRBJ2-7	TGCGCCAGCAGCCAAGATCCCGACGCGGCCTACCCCTACGAGCAGTACTTC	CASSQDPDAAYPYEQYF
TRBV10-3	NA	NA	TRBJ1-2	TGTGCCATCAGTGCTCCAGAAGATGGCTACACCTTC	CAISAPEDGYTF
TRBV3-1/TRBV3-2	NA	NA	TRBJ2-3	TGTGCCAGCAGACCTACTAGCTTACCCACAGATACGCAGTATTTT	CASRPTSLPTDTQYF
TRBV6-5	NA	NA	TRBJ1-1	TGTGCCAGCAGCAGGACAGCTGAAGCTTTCTTT	CASSRTAEAFF
TRBV10-2	NA	TRBD2	TRBJ2-1	TGCGCCAGCAGTCCGGGACTAGCGGGGGTGAGCGAGCAGTTCTTC	CASSPGLAGVSEQFF
TRBV7-9	NA	TRBD1	TRBJ1-2	TGTGCCAGCAGTCCCCCCCGGGACAGGGGTTCGACTAACTATGGCTACACCTTC	CASSPPRDRGSTNYGYTF
TRBV7-9	NA	NA	TRBJ2-2	TGTGCCAGCAGCTTGGAGGGGAACACCGGGGAGCTGTTTTTT	CASSLEGNTGELFF
TRBV15	NA	TRBD1	TRBJ2-7	TGTGCCACCAGCAGAGGCGGACAGGACAGCTCCTACGAGCAGTACTTC	CATSRGGQDSSYEQYF
TRBV10-3	NA	TRBD1	TRBJ1-2	TGTGCCATCAGTGAGACAGGGGAATACGGCTACACCTTC	CAISETGEYGYTF
TRBV6-2/TRBV6-3	once	TRBD1	TRBJ2-3	TGTGCCAGCAGTTCCCCGGGGACAGGGGCAGATACGCAGTATTTT	CASSSPGTGADTQYF